One sample yielded the 15 T cell receptor beta chains listed below, sequenced in a study of OX40 agonist ivuxolimab in advanced cancers. Only in-frame clones appear in the TCRdb table, and some are missing; sequencing was by immunoSEQ multiplex PCR. The sample includes 100,000 or so clones, under 95% of them seen just once. The specimen comprised CD4+ or CD8+ T cells sorted from blood, sampled in a trial of the OX40 agonist ivuxolimab. Every receptor here comes from an adult with an advanced solid tumor such as melanoma, head and neck, liver or kidney cancer.

This clone was observed a single time. This chain links TRBV5-4 with TRBJ2-1, with D unclear. Germline V gene lookup returns CDR1 SGHNT and CDR2 YYREEE (reference sequence). This CDR3 region has 14 residues. The V end was cut by 1 base, the J end by 1 base, with 6 bases between. The chain's CDR3 is CASSLSRSYNEQFF. DNA for the CDR3: TGTGCCAGCAGCTTGTCTAGATCCTACAATGAGCAGTTCTTC.

The V and J genes are TRBV6-5 and TRBJ1-1; no reliable D call. Between the trimmed V and J ends, which lost 3 bases and 5 bases, there was a span of 10 bases. Germline V gene sequence: CDR1 MNHEY, CDR2 SVGAGI. The CDR3 sequence is 13 residues long. DNA of the CDR3: TGTGCCAGCAGTTATTGGGTTGAGACTGAAGCTTTCTTT. Its translation: CASSYWVETEAFF.

The chain employs TRBV5-1 and TRBJ2-2; D not certain. CDR1 is SGHRS, CDR2 YFSETQ, per germline. V was clipped by 5 bases and J by 2 bases, with 7 bases between them. CDR3 length: 13 amino acids. Here the CDR3 DNA reads TGCGCCAGCAGGAAAGAAAACACCGGGGAGCTGTTTTTT. Its translation: CASRKENTGELFF. The whole variable domain, filled in from reference TRBV5-1 and TRBJ2-2, reads KAGVTQTPRYLIKTRGQQVTLSCSPISGHRSVSWYQQTPGQGLQFLFEYFSETQRNKGNFPGRFSGRQFSNSRSEMNVSTLELGDSALYLCASRKENTGELFFGEGSRLTVL.

CDR3 region: CASRRGTFITTSYEQYF. For the CDR3, the DNA is TGTGCCAGCAGACGCGGGACATTTATCACAACCTCCTACGAGCAGTACTTC. The chain has TRBV28 and TRBJ2-7; D is tentatively TRBD1 or TRBD2 (6 bases each). The CDR3 is made up of 17 amino acids. Trimming removed 6 bases from V and 0 bases from J, with 21 bases in between. CDR1 and CDR2 (germline): MDHEN, SYDVKM.

The chain employs TRBV28 and TRBJ2-5; perhaps D is TRBD1 or TRBD2 (5 bases each). The CDR3 has 14 amino acids. The V end was cut by 2 bases, the J end by 10 bases, with 17 bases between. Germline CDR1 reads MDHEN; CDR2 reads SYDVKM. The CDR3 DNA reads TGTGCCAGCAGTTTAGAATTCGGGACCTCGGGCCAGTACTTC. It translates to CASSLEFGTSGQYF.

This chain links TRBV5-1 with TRBJ2-5; D assignment may be TRBD1 or TRBD2 (6 bases each). Germline CDR1 is SGHRS and CDR2 is YFSETQ. The CDR3 consists of 15 residues. Trimming took 1 base from V and 5 from J, leaving 15 bases between them. The CDR3 is CASSLIGGNSETQYF. The DNA for the CDR3 is TGCGCCAGCAGCTTGATAGGGGGGAATTCGGAGACCCAGTACTTC.

V is TRBV7-9 and J is TRBJ2-3, with a tentative D call TRBD2 (6 bases). This CDR3 is 14 amino acids long. Germline V gene data show CDR1 as SEHNR and CDR2 as FQNEAQ (reference sequence). V was shortened by 7 bases and J by 4 bases, with 15 bases between the two germline ends. The CDR3 reads CASTRGSPSDTQYF. The CDR3 region has the DNA TGTGCCAGCACTCGGGGGTCTCCGTCAGATACGCAGTATTTT.

The V and J genes are TRBV6-6 and TRBJ2-2; 7 bases map to TRBD1. Trimming removed 3 bases from V and 6 bases from J; junction bases left unmatched: 7. The CDR3 spans 15 residues. CDR1 is MNHNY and CDR2 is SVGAGI in the germline V gene (reference sequence). CDR3 in amino acids: CASSYQGVSPGELFF. The CDR3 DNA reads TGTGCCAGCAGTTATCAGGGGGTATCCCCCGGGGAGCTGTTTTTT.

This chain connects TRBV4-1 to TRBJ1-2; D perhaps matches TRBD1 (5 bases). The ends were cut back, 4 bases at V and 1 base at J, with 13 bases in the middle. CDR3 length: 15 residues. The germline V gene encodes CDR1 MGHRA and CDR2 YSYEKL. The CDR3 protein is CASSLPGTVNYGYTF. The CDR3, as DNA: TGCGCCAGCAGCCTCCCGGGGACGGTTAACTATGGCTACACCTTC.

This sequence joins TRBV28 and TRBJ1-3; maybe TRBD1 (5 bases). This CDR3 is 16 amino acids long. V was cut by 4 bases and J by 3 bases, with 16 bases left in between. Germline values: CDR1 MDHEN, CDR2 SYDVKM. CDR3 DNA sequence: TGTGCCAGCAGTTCGTACAGGACGATTTTTGGAAACACCATATATTTT. It is translated as CASSSYRTIFGNTIYF.

This chain uses TRBV28 with TRBJ2-3; 10 nucleotides agree with TRBD1. From germline, CDR1 is MDHEN and CDR2 SYDVKM. V shed 4 bases and J 4 bases; nucleotides not matched to a gene: 17. The CDR3 is 19 residues long. Here the CDR3 reads CASSSMPSKGQGFSDTQYF. In nucleotides, the CDR3 is TGTGCCAGCAGTTCCATGCCATCAAAGGGACAGGGGTTTTCAGATACGCAGTATTTT.

The chain is built from TRBV4-2 and TRBJ2-5; 9 bases agree with TRBD1. The CDR3 totals 15 residues. Trimming at V came to 3 bases and at J to 5 bases, leaving 7 bases not matched to a gene. The germline CDR1 and CDR2 sequences are LGHNA and YNFKEQ. The CDR3 DNA reads as TGTGCCAGCAGCCATGCCGGGACAGGGACGGAGACCCAGTACTTC. Translating it yields CASSHAGTGTETQYF.

The rearrangement links TRBV6-1 to TRBJ2-7; D is unclear. This CDR3 spans 15 amino acids. The germline V gene has CDR1 MNHNS and CDR2 SASEGT. Between the trimmed V and J ends, which lost 2 bases and 0 bases, there was a span of 11 bases. The DNA of the CDR3 is TGTGCCAGCAGTGAACAGGTTATGAGCTCCTACGAGCAGTACTTC. This translates into CASSEQVMSSYEQYF.

This chain uses TRBV5-4 with TRBJ1-4; D is unclear. The CDR3 is 13 amino acids. From germline, CDR1 is SGHNT and CDR2 YYREEE (reference sequence). Trimming took 0 bases from V and 3 from J, leaving 3 bases between them. In DNA, the CDR3 is TGTGCCAGCAGCTTGGCGGCTAATGAAAAACTGTTTTTT. It is translated as CASSLAANEKLFF. Based on the CDR3 plus reference TRBV5-4 and TRBJ1-4, the full variable domain is ETGVTQSPTHLIKTRGQQVTLRCSSQSGHNTVSWYQQALGQGPQFIFQYYREEENGRGNFPPRFSGLQFPNYSSELNVNALELDDSALYLCASSLAANEKLFFGSGTQLSVL.

V gene TRBV6-1 combines with J gene TRBJ2-1, with D uncertain. V was cut by 1 base and J by 6 bases, with 4 bases left in between. CDR3 length: 12 amino acids. Germline CDR1 reads MNHNS; CDR2 reads SASEGT. CDR3 sequence: CASSEVGNEQFF. DNA of the CDR3: TGTGCCAGCAGTGAAGTAGGCAATGAGCAGTTCTTC.